This entry features one T cell receptor (beta chain) sequence. Its antigen is currently unknown. Time point: sample taken at primary tumor resection. The sequenced material consisted of unsorted whole RNA from tumor, nontumor lung or frozen PBMC. The 72 donors had untreated early-stage non-small cell lung cancer. The entry originates in a study of spatial heterogeneity in lung cancer. The overall study: The count of detected beta-chain sequences consistently exceeded that of alpha-chain sequences. Study-wide findings and caveats: Follow-up blood showed ubiquitous expanded tumor TCRs less than blood at resection did.

CDR3 length equals 12 residues. The V gene end was trimmed by 6 bases and the J gene end by 9 bases; junction bases not matched to a gene: 2. A unique molecular identifier was attached to every TCR cDNA molecule. TCRdb independently ran MiXCR on the 5' RACE reads; one entry per CDR3 protein. The sample has 40,000 to 50,000 distinct CDR3 sequences, 7.5% to 8% seen once. The receptor comes from a female donor with early-stage non-small cell lung cancer. Here the sequenced sample was PBMCs, taken at surgery. This sequence joins TRBV12-3 or TRBV12-4 and TRBJ1-6, with TRBD1 matching 7 bases. The CDR3 here is CASRTGSSPLHF. The CDR3 DNA is TGTGCCAGCAGGACAGGGAGTTCACCCCTCCACTTT.